This is a list of T cell receptor beta chains from one sample in a study of a mutant IDH1 vaccine in newly diagnosed glioma. Their specific antigens are unknown. Data came from immunoSEQ multiplex PCR; TCRdb stores just in-frame clones and leaves some out. The table has about 30,000 clones, 85% to 90% seen once. Sequencing was performed on PBMCs, taken from a glioma patient whose treatment included an IDH1 peptide vaccine. Receptors originate from a man between 18 and 35 years old with glioma. CDR3s include the opening cysteine and the closing phenylalanine or tryptophan. A D gene is named only where the DNA matches it firmly. Size tells how often a clone was seen (once, few, many) or the class of an expanded clone, and some rows leave it out.

size: NA; D: NA; V: TRBV29-1; J: TRBJ2-2; CDR3: CSVGSAGTNTGELFF; DNA: TGCAGCGTTGGAAGTGCGGGGACGAACACCGGGGAGCTGTTTTTT
size: once; D: NA; V: TRBV19; J: TRBJ1-1; CDR3: CASSGGAGAFF; DNA: TGTGCCAGTAGCGGCGGGGCCGGGGCTTTCTTT
size: once; D: TRBD1; V: TRBV5-8; J: TRBJ1-1; CDR3: CATPPGQGYTEAFF; DNA: TGTGCCACCCCTCCGGGACAGGGGTATACTGAAGCTTTCTTT
size: NA; D: NA; V: TRBV14; J: TRBJ2-5; CDR3: CASSLRHLQETQYF; DNA: TGTGCCAGCAGCCTCCGGCACTTACAAGAGACCCAGTACTTC
size: NA; D: TRBD1; V: TRBV5-6; J: TRBJ2-7; CDR3: CASSSRQGMDEQYF; DNA: TGTGCCAGCAGCTCCAGACAGGGGATGGACGAGCAGTACTTC
size: NA; D: TRBD1; V: TRBV7-9; J: TRBJ2-1; CDR3: CASSLGIGDRANEQFF; DNA: TGTGCCAGCAGCTTAGGAATAGGGGACAGGGCTAATGAGCAGTTCTTC
size: NA; D: NA; V: TRBV28; J: TRBJ2-1; CDR3: CASGQNNEQFF; DNA: TGTGCCAGCGGACAGAACAATGAGCAGTTCTTC
size: NA; D: TRBD1; V: TRBV5-1; J: TRBJ1-2; CDR3: CASSPSVTGRGDYGYTF; DNA: TGCGCCAGCAGCCCTTCCGTGACAGGGCGGGGGGACTATGGCTACACCTTC
size: NA; D: NA; V: TRBV4-3; J: TRBJ2-3; CDR3: CASSQGIPGTQYF; DNA: TGCGCCAGCAGCCAAGGCATTCCGGGTACGCAGTATTTT
size: NA; D: NA; V: TRBV2; J: TRBJ2-5; CDR3: CAREGRDQETQYF; DNA: TGTGCCAGAGAGGGTCGGGACCAAGAGACCCAGTACTTC
size: NA; D: TRBD2; V: TRBV6-5; J: TRBJ2-7; CDR3: CASRPTSEYEQYF; DNA: TGTGCCAGCAGGCCCACTAGCGAGTACGAGCAGTACTTC
size: few; D: NA; V: TRBV4-3; J: TRBJ2-2; CDR3: CASSQDLSGRAGELFF; DNA: TGCGCCAGCAGCCAAGATCTTTCCGGCAGGGCCGGGGAGCTGTTTTTT
size: NA; D: NA; V: TRBV4-3; J: TRBJ2-1; CDR3: CASSQVGTAEQFF; DNA: TGCGCCAGCAGCCAAGTCGGGACTGCTGAGCAGTTCTTC
size: NA; D: TRBD1; V: TRBV2; J: TRBJ2-1; CDR3: CASRTDRASYNEQFF; DNA: TGTGCCAGCAGGACCGACAGGGCCTCCTACAATGAGCAGTTCTTC
size: NA; D: NA; V: TRBV19; J: TRBJ1-1; CDR3: CASSIDRKNTEAFF; DNA: TGTGCCAGTAGTATAGATCGAAAGAACACTGAAGCTTTCTTT
size: NA; D: NA; V: TRBV19; J: TRBJ2-7; CDR3: CARVIRRDPSYEQYF; DNA: TGTGCCAGAGTAATACGGCGGGACCCCTCCTACGAGCAGTACTTC
size: few; D: TRBD1; V: TRBV6-5; J: TRBJ1-1; CDR3: CASSLAGGGDTEAFF; DNA: TGTGCCAGCAGCTTGGCAGGGGGAGGGGACACTGAAGCTTTCTTT
size: NA; D: TRBD1; V: TRBV19; J: TRBJ2-3; CDR3: CASRLQGAADTQYF; DNA: TGTGCCAGTAGGTTACAGGGGGCTGCAGATACGCAGTATTTT
size: NA; D: NA; V: TRBV7-9; J: TRBJ1-1; CDR3: CASSSPLWGYTEAFF; DNA: TGTGCCAGCAGCTCCCCACTATGGGGCTACACTGAAGCTTTCTTT
size: NA; D: TRBD1; V: TRBV27; J: TRBJ2-7; CDR3: CASSSPRGNVYEQYF; DNA: TGTGCCAGCAGTTCGCCCAGGGGGAACGTCTACGAGCAGTACTTC
size: NA; D: NA; V: TRBV5-1; J: TRBJ1-5; CDR3: CASSLWGERDQPQHF; DNA: TGCGCCAGCAGCTTATGGGGAGAAAGAGATCAGCCCCAGCATTTT
size: NA; D: NA; V: TRBV15; J: TRBJ1-4; CDR3: CATSRDPDRLDGNEKLFF; DNA: TGTGCCACCAGCAGAGACCCGGACCGACTCGACGGAAATGAAAAACTGTTTTTT
size: few; D: NA; V: TRBV19; J: TRBJ1-5; CDR3: CASSIDRGGNQPQHF; DNA: TGTGCCAGTAGTATAGATCGGGGAGGTAATCAGCCCCAGCATTTT
size: NA; D: NA; V: TRBV29-1; J: TRBJ1-1; CDR3: CSVLVRTEAFF; DNA: TGCAGCGTCCTTGTGCGTACTGAAGCTTTCTTT
size: NA; D: TRBD2; V: TRBV5-1; J: TRBJ2-3; CDR3: CASSPAAGGPHTQYF; DNA: TGCGCCAGCAGCCCGGCGGCGGGAGGGCCGCATACGCAGTATTTT
size: NA; D: TRBD2; V: TRBV7-9; J: TRBJ2-1; CDR3: CASIAEVGGSSYNEQFF; DNA: TGTGCCAGCATAGCAGAAGTCGGGGGGAGCTCCTACAATGAGCAGTTCTTC
size: NA; D: TRBD1; V: TRBV5-1; J: TRBJ1-6; CDR3: CASRDGTGQTPLHF; DNA: TGCGCCAGCCGTGACGGGACAGGGCAAACACCCCTCCACTTT
size: NA; D: TRBD1; V: TRBV6-5; J: TRBJ1-6; CDR3: CASSGTVYNSPLHF; DNA: TGTGCCAGCAGTGGGACAGTCTATAATTCACCCCTCCACTTT
size: NA; D: NA; V: TRBV6-5; J: TRBJ2-7; CDR3: CASSRETEQYF; DNA: TGTGCCAGCAGTCGGGAGACCGAGCAGTACTTC
size: NA; D: NA; V: TRBV14; J: TRBJ2-5; CDR3: CASLPTIRRRLKETQYF; DNA: TGTGCCAGTCTACCGACTATTAGACGGAGATTAAAAGAGACCCAGTACTTC
size: NA; D: TRBD1; V: TRBV30; J: TRBJ2-7; CDR3: CAFDRVSYEQYF; DNA: TGTGCCTTTGACAGGGTTAGCTACGAGCAGTACTTC
size: NA; D: TRBD1; V: TRBV5-6; J: TRBJ1-2; CDR3: CASSFRDRNYGYTF; DNA: TGTGCCAGCAGCTTCCGGGACAGGAACTATGGCTACACCTTC
size: NA; D: TRBD2; V: TRBV4-2; J: TRBJ2-1; CDR3: CASYGASGSRGNEQFF; DNA: TGTGCCAGTTACGGGGCTAGCGGGAGTCGGGGAAATGAGCAGTTCTTC
size: NA; D: NA; V: TRBV7-8; J: TRBJ2-5; CDR3: CASSLVSGAGNHQETQYF; DNA: TGTGCCAGCAGCTTAGTGTCGGGTGCAGGGAACCACCAAGAGACCCAGTACTTC
size: NA; D: NA; V: TRBV14; J: TRBJ1-3; CDR3: CASSPRNSGNTIYF; DNA: TGTGCCAGCAGCCCGCGAAACTCTGGAAACACCATATATTTT
size: NA; D: TRBD2; V: TRBV7-2; J: TRBJ2-1; CDR3: CASKAGPTYNEQFF; DNA: TGTGCCAGCAAAGCGGGACCGACCTACAATGAGCAGTTCTTC
size: NA; D: TRBD1; V: TRBV27; J: TRBJ1-6; CDR3: CASRRTGVGSPLHF; DNA: TGTGCCAGTCGACGGACAGGGGTAGGGTCACCCCTCCACTTT
size: NA; D: TRBD1; V: TRBV6-5; J: TRBJ2-5; CDR3: CASSYSNRGYETQYF; DNA: TGTGCCAGCAGTTACTCGAACAGGGGGTATGAGACCCAGTACTTC
size: NA; D: NA; V: TRBV5-4; J: TRBJ2-7; CDR3: CASSSPPGAHYEQYF; DNA: TGTGCCAGCAGCTCCCCTCCGGGGGCTCACTACGAGCAGTACTTC
size: NA; D: TRBD1; V: TRBV4-3; J: TRBJ1-6; CDR3: CASSPDRGPTEALHF; DNA: TGCGCCAGCAGCCCCGACAGGGGGCCGACAGAGGCCCTCCACTTT
size: NA; D: TRBD2; V: TRBV6-1; J: TRBJ2-7; CDR3: CASSVTAGTSWTYEQYF; DNA: TGTGCCAGCAGTGTCACCGCCGGGACTAGCTGGACCTACGAGCAGTACTTC
size: NA; D: TRBD2; V: TRBV30; J: TRBJ2-3; CDR3: CAWSIAGADTQYF; DNA: TGTGCCTGGAGTATAGCGGGAGCAGATACGCAGTATTTT
size: NA; D: NA; V: TRBV30; J: TRBJ1-4; CDR3: CAWSAGGGDEKLFF; DNA: TGTGCCTGGAGTGCGGGGGGGGGTGATGAAAAACTGTTTTTT
size: NA; D: TRBD1; V: TRBV6-6; J: TRBJ1-1; CDR3: CATQNRGRNTEAFF; DNA: TGTGCCACCCAGAACAGGGGAAGGAACACTGAAGCTTTCTTT
size: NA; D: NA; V: TRBV7-3; J: TRBJ2-2; CDR3: CASSPSTIGELFF; DNA: TGTGCCAGCAGCCCGAGTACGATCGGGGAGCTGTTTTTT
size: NA; D: NA; V: TRBV9; J: TRBJ2-7; CDR3: CASSRGLAPETYEQYF; DNA: TGTGCCAGCTCCCGAGGGCTAGCGCCGGAAACCTACGAGCAGTACTTC
size: NA; D: NA; V: TRBV29-1; J: TRBJ2-7; CDR3: CSVEFSHSYEQYF; DNA: TGCAGCGTTGAATTCAGCCACTCCTACGAGCAGTACTTC
size: NA; D: NA; V: TRBV4-1; J: TRBJ1-5; CDR3: CASSQDRDGDQPQHF; DNA: TGCGCCAGCAGCCAAGACAGGGACGGGGATCAGCCCCAGCATTTT
size: once; D: NA; V: TRBV4-3; J: TRBJ2-2; CDR3: CASSQGQNTGELFF; DNA: TGCGCCAGCAGCCAGGGTCAGAACACCGGGGAGCTGTTTTTT